Below are 29 T cell receptor beta chains sequenced from a single sample in a study of immune characteristics of hereditary and idiopathic chronic pancreatitis. Library creation used the immunoSEQ multiplex PCR assay. This is the immuneACCESS table as TCRdb keeps it, with only in-frame sequences that have V and J called. A part of the clones is gone; compared with another copy, unresolved V genes explain less than half, and the rest is unexplained. Across this sample there are around 2,000 clones, with around 74% seen only once. The ten top clones hold over 15% of the sample. Chronic pancreatitis pancreas tissue came from patients undergoing total pancreatectomy with islet autotransplantation (TPIAT). Material: pancreas tissue with idiopathic chronic pancreatitis. The cell subset or site label, as the study defines it: chronic pancreatitis without an identified cause. The receptors were sampled from a human donor with chronic pancreatitis.

The CDR3 coding sequence is TGTGCCAGCTTTCAGGGCAGGGGAATTTTCTATGGCTACACCTTC. Translating it yields CASFQGRGIFYGYTF. J is TRBJ1-2 and V is TRBV6-5, with a possible D match to TRBD1 (6 bases). This CDR3 spans 15 amino acids. Germline V CDR1 and CDR2: MNHEY, SVGAGI. V lost 8 bases, J lost 4 bases, and 20 bases lay in between.

V and J are TRBV5-4 and TRBJ1-2; no clear D. V gave up 4 bases and J gave up 7 bases, with 17 bases separating them. Germline-derived CDR1 and CDR2 are SGHNT and YYREEE (reference sequence). The CDR3 sequence is 14 residues long. The CDR3 sequence is CASSLSVDPGGYTF. In DNA, the CDR3 is TGTGCCAGCAGCCTATCCGTGGACCCAGGTGGCTACACCTTC.

The sample holds one count of this clone. V and J are TRBV7-9 and TRBJ1-2, with TRBD1 matching 9 bases. The CDR3 spans 16 residues. In germline, CDR1 is SEHNR, CDR2 FQNEAQ (reference sequence). Trimming took 3 bases from V and 3 from J; bases not matched to a gene: 8. The CDR3 sequence is CASSFARDRVDYGYTF. The CDR3 nucleotides read TGTGCCAGCAGCTTCGCCCGGGACAGGGTCGACTATGGCTACACCTTC. Based on the CDR3 plus reference TRBV7-9 and TRBJ1-2, the full variable domain is DTGVSQNPRHKITKRGQNVTFRCDPISEHNRLYWYRQTLGQGPEFLTYFQNEAQLEKSRLLSDRFSAERPKGSFSTLEIQRTEQGDSAMYLCASSFARDRVDYGYTFGSGTRLTVV.

CDR3 region: CASGQGYEQYF. The CDR3, as DNA: TGTGCCAGCGGACAGGGCTACGAGCAGTACTTC. The chain links TRBV3-1 (or the pseudogene TRBV3-2) to TRBJ2-7; 8 nucleotides align to TRBD1. V was clipped by 8 bases and J by 3 bases; unmatched bases: 0. CDR3 size: 11 residues. Germline V lookup: CDR1 LGHDT, CDR2 YNNKEL (reference sequence).

This clone was counted between two and nine times. Written as DNA, the CDR3 is TGTGCCAGCAGTGAGGGCTCGACTAATGAAAAACTGTTTTTT. This gives the protein CASSEGSTNEKLFF. The chain has TRBV6-1 and TRBJ1-4; D not resolved. Germline CDR1 is MNHNS and CDR2 is SASEGT. V shed 3 bases and J shed 2 bases, with 7 bases lying between them. The CDR3 has 14 amino acids.

The V gene is TRBV30, the J gene TRBJ1-1, with 7 bases lining up with TRBD1. With 3 bases clipped from V and 4 bases from J, the junction kept 8 bases outside the gene matches. The germline V gene has CDR1 GTSNPN and CDR2 SVGIG (reference sequence). This CDR3 has 14 residues. This chain's CDR3 is CAWSRGWRGTEAFF. As DNA, the CDR3 is TGTGCCTGGAGCAGGGGGTGGAGGGGCACTGAAGCTTTCTTT.

The chain uses TRBV19 and TRBJ2-4, with 9 bases identical to TRBD1. CDR3 length: 14 residues. In germline, CDR1 is LNHDA, CDR2 SQIVND (reference sequence). The V and J ends lost 5 bases and 11 bases, in that order; junction bases with no gene match: 10. The CDR3 nucleotides are TGTGCCAGTAGTCGCCGGGACAGGGAAGCGGTTCAGTACTTC. Translation: CASSRRDREAVQYF.

V is TRBV29-1 and J is TRBJ2-6; tentative D call: TRBD1 (5 bases). Trimming pared 6 bases from V and 0 bases from J, leaving 6 bases between. This CDR3 spans 13 amino acids. Germline assignment: CDR1 SQVTM and CDR2 ANQGSEA. The CDR3, as DNA: TGCAGCGTCACAGGCTCTGGGGCCAACGTCCTGACTTTC. This sequence encodes CSVTGSGANVLTF.

Regarding this clone: At one end the junction does not follow the germline gene, possibly because of a read error. The chain combines TRBV7-6 with TRBJ2-7, with 12 bases that match TRBD2. CDR3 length equals 13 residues. Germline CDR1 reads SGHVS; CDR2 reads FNYEAQ. The DNA of the CDR3 is TGTGCCAGCAGCCTAGCGGGGGGGGACGAGCAGTACTTC. This gives the protein CASSLAGGDEQYF.

The chain joins TRBV28 to TRBJ1-2; perhaps TRBD1 as D (5 bases). The CDR3 totals 14 residues. The ends were cut back, 5 bases at V and 8 bases at J, with 18 bases in the middle. Germline V gene data show CDR1 as MDHEN and CDR2 as SYDVKM. Written as DNA, the CDR3 is TGTGCCAGCAGTCCCCTAGGCAGAAGGGGAGGCTACACCTTC. This codes for CASSPLGRRGGYTF.

The chain links TRBV5-1 to TRBJ2-2, with 14 bases identical to TRBD2. V trimming: 4 bases; J trimming: 4 bases; junction bases outside the gene matches: 12. CDR1 is SGHRS and CDR2 is YFSETQ in the germline V gene. CDR3 length: 19 amino acids. The CDR3 sequence is CASSPGGTSGSTVTGELFF. The CDR3 DNA reads TGCGCCAGCAGCCCAGGAGGGACTAGCGGGAGTACAGTCACCGGGGAGCTGTTTTTT.

This clone was observed a single time. The J gene is TRBJ2-5, the V gene TRBV5-1; TRBD2 matches 14 bases. From germline, CDR1 is SGHRS and CDR2 YFSETQ. V shed 4 bases and J 6 bases; nucleotides not matched to a gene: 11. The CDR3 has 17 amino acids. Here the CDR3 reads CASSVTSGRAAVKTQYF. CDR3 bases: TGCGCCAGCAGCGTGACTAGCGGGAGGGCCGCGGTGAAGACCCAGTACTTC.

The V and J genes are TRBV7-2 and TRBJ2-3; no definite D call. CDR1 is SGHTA, CDR2 FQGNSA, per germline. There are 14 residues in the CDR3. Trimming took 1 base from V and 4 from J, leaving 9 bases between them. In nucleotides, the CDR3 is TGTGCCAGCAGCTTAGGGGTAGTGTCAGATACGCAGTATTTT. Residues: CASSLGVVSDTQYF.

V and J are TRBV19 and TRBJ2-7, with no clear D. Trimming cost V 1 base and J 2 bases, with 12 bases left between them. Germline CDR1 LNHDA, CDR2 SQIVND (reference sequence). The CDR3 is 15 amino acids. The CDR3 bases are TGTGCCAGTAGTATAGGGGCGGTCTCGGCCTACGAGCAGTACTTC. It is translated as CASSIGAVSAYEQYF.

This clone was recorded a few times. The rearrangement links TRBV7-2 to TRBJ1-2; D might be TRBD1 (6 bases). CDR1 and CDR2 from the germline V gene are SGHTA and FQGNSA. The CDR3 is made up of 16 amino acids. V lost 0 bases, J lost 5 bases, and 16 bases lay in between. The CDR3 DNA is TGTGCCAGCAGCTTAGCAACGGGGGCTTTAAGTTATGGCTACACCTTC. Protein sequence: CASSLATGALSYGYTF. Full variable domain (missing parts from reference TRBV7-2 and TRBJ1-2): GAGVSQSPSNKVTEKGKDVELRCDPISGHTALYWYRQSLGQGLEFLIYFQGNSAPDKSGLPSDRFSAERTGGSVSTLTIQRTQQEDSAVYLCASSLATGALSYGYTFGSGTRLTVV.

This chain connects TRBV4-2 to TRBJ2-7; no reliable D call. This CDR3 region has 15 residues. Trimming removed 4 bases from V and 3 bases from J, with 16 bases in between. CDR1 is LGHNA and CDR2 is YNFKEQ in the germline V gene. Here the CDR3 DNA reads TGTGCCAGCAGCCCTCGTTCAGGCTCTATCTACGAGCAGTACTTC. Its translation is CASSPRSGSIYEQYF.

This rearrangement joins TRBV10-1 to TRBJ1-3, with 9 bases matching TRBD1. Germline CDR1 WNHNN, CDR2 SYGVQD (reference sequence). The CDR3 is 16 residues long. Trimming at V came to 8 bases and at J to 4 bases, leaving 12 bases not matched to a gene. CDR3 DNA: TGCGCCAGCTTAGGGGGAACAGGGGGCAAAGGAAACACCATATATTTT. Protein product: CASLGGTGGKGNTIYF.

This clone was found once. The rearrangement joins TRBV10-3 to TRBJ2-4, with 11 nucleotides matching TRBD2. This CDR3 is built from 19 residues. The V gene's germline CDR1 is ENHRY and CDR2 SYGVKD. V lost 2 bases to trimming and J lost 0 bases; unmatched junction nucleotides: 9. The CDR3 protein is CAISESLAGGNLAKNIQYF. In DNA form, the CDR3 reads TGTGCCATCAGTGAGAGTTTAGCGGGAGGGAATTTAGCCAAAAACATTCAGTACTTC.

V usage is TRBV9 and J usage is TRBJ2-3; no reliable D call. Trimming shortened V by 1 base and J by 2 bases, and 11 bases separated the two germline ends. CDR3 length: 15 residues. CDR1 SGDLS and CDR2 YYNGEE come from the germline V gene. The CDR3 loop is CASSVSGRHTDTQYF. The CDR3 coding sequence is TGTGCCAGCAGCGTATCCGGCAGGCACACAGATACGCAGTATTTT.

J is TRBJ1-5 and V is TRBV27; D gene unclear. V shed 2 bases and J shed 4 bases, with 6 bases lying between them. The CDR3 runs 13 residues. Per the germline V gene, CDR1 is MNHEY and CDR2 is SMNVEV (reference sequence). The CDR3 nucleotides are TGTGCCAGCAGTTTAAGGCGAAATCAGCCCCAGCATTTT. Its translation: CASSLRRNQPQHF.

This chain joins TRBV10-3 and TRBJ1-4; D not resolved. The germline CDR1 and CDR2 sequences are ENHRY and SYGVKD. V was shortened by 2 bases and J by 8 bases, with 3 bases between the two germline ends. This CDR3 comprises 11 residues. The CDR3 DNA reads TGTGCCATCAGTGAGGGCGAAAAACTGTTTTTT. It encodes CAISEGEKLFF.

J is TRBJ1-2 and V is TRBV4-1; D gene uncertain. Germline V gene sequence: CDR1 MGHRA, CDR2 YSYEKL. The CDR3 has 15 residues. Trimming took off 0 bases at V and 4 bases at J, with 12 bases between the two ends. The CDR3 DNA sequence: TGCGCCAGCAGCCAAGATCAAACAAGTACCTATGGCTACACCTTC. Translated: CASSQDQTSTYGYTF.

The CDR3 coding sequence is TGTGCCAGCAGACGCGATGCGGGCTATTCACCCCTCCACTTT. This gives the protein CASRRDAGYSPLHF. The genes are TRBV28 and TRBJ1-6; D unclear. Germline assignment: CDR1 MDHEN and CDR2 SYDVKM. The CDR3 extends over 14 amino acids. V gave up 6 bases and J gave up 8 bases, with 14 bases separating them.

This clone is judged large (0.1 to 1%). The chain carries TRBV15 and TRBJ2-7, with D uncertain. V lost 0 bases and J lost 2, with 5 bases in between. The CDR3 contains 13 residues. Germline V lookup: CDR1 LNHNV, CDR2 YYDKDF (reference sequence). CDR3 sequence reads: CATSRDYPYEQYF. CDR3 sequence (DNA): TGTGCCACCAGCAGAGACTACCCCTACGAGCAGTACTTC.

The chain has TRBV7-2 and TRBJ2-1, with D hard to call. V was trimmed by 1 base and J by 9 bases, leaving 10 bases between them. CDR1 is SGHTA, CDR2 FQGNSA, per germline. The CDR3 spans 13 residues. CDR3 residues: CASSLGLGTEQFF. CDR3 DNA: TGTGCCAGCAGCTTAGGTTTAGGTACTGAGCAGTTCTTC.

The chain links TRBV27 to TRBJ1-1; D is uncertain. Germline V gene sequence: CDR1 MNHEY, CDR2 SMNVEV (reference sequence). Trimming shortened V by 3 bases and J by 1 base, and 6 bases separated the two germline ends. This CDR3 is 13 amino acids long. The CDR3 reads CASSFRRNTEAFF. CDR3 DNA: TGTGCCAGCAGTTTCCGGCGGAACACTGAAGCTTTCTTT.

This clone was recorded once. This sequence joins TRBV2 and TRBJ2-7, with D possibly matching TRBD1 (5 bases). CDR3 length equals 15 residues. The V gene lost 6 bases and the J gene lost 3 bases, with 18 bases spanning the gap. Germline-derived CDR1 and CDR2 are SNHLY and FYNNEI. The CDR3 sequence is CASRAGFPSVYEQYF. The CDR3 region has the DNA TGTGCCAGCAGGGCAGGGTTTCCCTCCGTCTACGAGCAGTACTTC. Drawing the rest from reference TRBV2 and TRBJ2-7, the complete variable domain is EPEVTQTPSHQVTQMGQEVILRCVPISNHLYFYWYRQILGQKVEFLVSFYNNEISEKSEIFDDQFSVERPDGSNFTLKIRSTKLEDSAMYFCASRAGFPSVYEQYFGPGTRLTVT.

The chain has TRBV19 and TRBJ2-3; 9 positions agree with TRBD2. CDR1 is LNHDA and CDR2 is SQIVND in the germline V gene (reference sequence). The CDR3 has 17 residues. The V and J ends lost 6 bases and 2 bases, in that order; junction bases with no gene match: 12. DNA of the CDR3: TGTGCCAGTAGCGGCGGGAGGGCCCTCTCCAACACAGATACGCAGTATTTT. Translating it yields CASSGGRALSNTDTQYF.

The V gene is TRBV7-2, the J gene TRBJ2-2; TRBD2 might be the D (6 bases). The V gene lost 1 base and the J gene lost 4 bases, with 13 bases spanning the gap. This CDR3 region has 16 residues. CDR1 is SGHTA and CDR2 is FQGNSA in the germline V gene. The CDR3 sequence: CASSLVSGSGTGELFF. CDR3 nucleotides: TGTGCCAGCAGCTTAGTAAGCGGGTCCGGCACCGGGGAGCTGTTTTTT.